The 13 T cell receptor beta chains given below trace back to one sample, sequenced in a study of radiation and T cells in renal cell carcinoma. Time point of the sample: baseline pretreatment blood. This sample's treatment: 15 Gy SBRT to primary tumor, nephrectomy 4 weeks later. TCRdb's copy holds only in-frame clones and misses some; the assay was immunoSEQ multiplex PCR. The sample lists under 65,000 clones; roughly three quarters were seen once. The specimen was blood, collected from a patient whose treatment included radiotherapy and nephrectomy. The receptor set was obtained from a man aged 55 to 70 with renal cell carcinoma.

The count of this clone is one. This chain links TRBV5-6 with TRBJ2-7; TRBD1 matches 9 bases. The length of the CDR3 is 17 residues. Germline trimming cut 2 bases from V and 2 bases from J; bases unmatched to any gene: 11. Germline loops: CDR1 SGHDT, CDR2 YYEEEE. CDR3 sequence reads: CASSFLTPGQGAYEQYV. In nucleotides, the CDR3 is TGTGCCAGCAGCTTCCTAACTCCGGGACAGGGAGCCTACGAGCAGTACGTC.

The chain has TRBV18 and TRBJ2-1; D is undetermined. Per germline, CDR1 KGHSH and CDR2 LQKENI. Trimming removed 2 bases at V and 4 bases at J, with 3 bases between. CDR3 length equals 12 residues. CDR3 in amino acids: CASSPGYNEQFF. The CDR3 DNA follows: TGTGCCAGCTCACCAGGATACAATGAGCAGTTCTTC.

The chain has TRBV11-3 and TRBJ1-1, with unresolved D. This CDR3 has 13 amino acids. The germline V gene encodes CDR1 SGHNT and CDR2 YENEEA. Trimming removed 7 bases from V and 5 bases from J, with 14 bases in between. CDR3 sequence (DNA): TGTGCCAGCATAGGGCAAGGCGAAACTGAAGCTTTCTTT. Translating it yields CASIGQGETEAFF.

This chain uses TRBV6-1 with TRBJ1-2; no definite D call. V lost 3 bases and J lost 0, with 8 bases in between. This CDR3 has 14 amino acids. Germline V gene sequence: CDR1 MNHNS, CDR2 SASEGT. CDR3: CASSEWGSNYGYTF. CDR3 in DNA: TGTGCCAGCAGTGAGTGGGGTTCTAACTATGGCTACACCTTC.

The CDR3 region is CAWSVNRVEGYTF. As DNA, the CDR3 is TGTGCCTGGAGTGTTAACCGAGTTGAAGGCTACACCTTC. The chain is built from TRBV30 and TRBJ1-2; D remains ambiguous. Trimming removed 0 bases from V and 8 bases from J, with 13 bases in between. Germline V gives CDR1 GTSNPN, CDR2 SVGIG (reference sequence). This CDR3 region has 13 residues.

V usage is TRBV9 and J usage is TRBJ1-2; 10 bases fit TRBD1. This CDR3 spans 16 amino acids. The V gene's germline CDR1 is SGDLS and CDR2 YYNGEE. V was clipped by 0 bases and J by 0 bases; unmatched bases: 2. CDR3: CASSVGTGGTNYGYTF. The CDR3 DNA is TGTGCCAGCAGCGTAGGGACAGGGGGAACTAACTATGGCTACACCTTC.

The J gene is TRBJ2-1, the V gene TRBV7-6; 10 bases align to TRBD2. Germline V CDR1 and CDR2: SGHVS, FNYEAQ. V lost 6 bases, J lost 3 bases, and 5 bases stayed unmatched. This CDR3 comprises 15 residues. CDR3 sequence: CASSGLAERYNEQFF. As DNA, the CDR3 is TGTGCCAGCAGTGGACTAGCGGAACGCTACAATGAGCAGTTCTTC.

CDR3 loop: CASSLDRVFGYTF. CDR3 nucleotides: TGTGCCAGCAGCTTAGACAGGGTATTCGGCTACACCTTC. The V gene is TRBV7-9, the J gene TRBJ1-2; possibly TRBD1 for D (6 bases). This CDR3 comprises 13 residues. V lost 1 base, J lost 8 bases, and 11 bases lay in between. Per germline, CDR1 SEHNR and CDR2 FQNEAQ (reference sequence). The full variable domain, in which reference TRBV7-9 and TRBJ1-2 provide the parts outside the CDR3, is DTGVSQNPRHKITKRGQNVTFRCDPISEHNRLYWYRQTLGQGPEFLTYFQNEAQLEKSRLLSDRFSAERPKGSFSTLEIQRTEQGDSAMYLCASSLDRVFGYTFGSGTRLTVV.

The V gene is TRBV11-2, the J gene TRBJ2-1; D gene ambiguous. Between the trimmed V and J ends, which lost 6 bases and 9 bases, there was a span of 9 bases. This CDR3 comprises 11 residues. In germline, CDR1 is SGHAT, CDR2 FQNNGV. This CDR3 is CASSSGPEQFF. CDR3 sequence (DNA): TGTGCCAGCAGTTCCGGGCCTGAGCAGTTCTTC.

The V call is TRBV25-1, the J call TRBJ2-5; a possible D gene is TRBD1 (5 bases). CDR3 size: 17 residues. The V gene's germline CDR1 is MGHDK and CDR2 SYGVNS. V gave up 2 bases and J gave up 3 bases, with 19 bases separating them. The CDR3 region is CASSEPPLRGEKETQYF. In nucleotides, the CDR3 is TGTGCCAGCAGTGAACCCCCTCTAAGGGGCGAAAAAGAGACCCAGTACTTC.

The CDR3 reads CASSEGIGVGEQYV. The CDR3 DNA sequence: TGTGCCAGCAGTGAAGGGATAGGCGTAGGCGAGCAGTACGTC. J is TRBJ2-7 and V is TRBV6-1; no clear D. Germline assignment: CDR1 MNHNS and CDR2 SASEGT. The V end was cut by 1 base, the J end by 6 bases, with 13 bases between. The CDR3 extends over 14 amino acids.

V usage is TRBV7-9 and J usage is TRBJ2-2, with 12 nucleotides matching TRBD2. Looked up from germline, CDR1 is SEHNR and CDR2 is FQNEAQ (reference sequence). The CDR3 is made up of 17 amino acids. V gave up 2 bases and J gave up 5 bases; unmatched junction bases: 6. CDR3 region: CASSLQTSGGGTGELFF. The CDR3 DNA reads as TGTGCCAGCAGCTTACAGACTAGCGGGGGCGGAACCGGGGAGCTGTTTTTT.

The J gene is TRBJ1-5, the V gene TRBV10-3; tentatively, D is TRBD1 (5 bases). The CDR3 has 14 residues. Germline V gene sequence: CDR1 ENHRY, CDR2 SYGVKD. The V gene lost 3 bases and the J gene lost 3 bases, with 9 bases spanning the gap. Here the CDR3 DNA reads TGTGCCATCAGTGACCGGGACCTCAATCAGCCCCAGCATTTT. Encoded protein: CAISDRDLNQPQHF.